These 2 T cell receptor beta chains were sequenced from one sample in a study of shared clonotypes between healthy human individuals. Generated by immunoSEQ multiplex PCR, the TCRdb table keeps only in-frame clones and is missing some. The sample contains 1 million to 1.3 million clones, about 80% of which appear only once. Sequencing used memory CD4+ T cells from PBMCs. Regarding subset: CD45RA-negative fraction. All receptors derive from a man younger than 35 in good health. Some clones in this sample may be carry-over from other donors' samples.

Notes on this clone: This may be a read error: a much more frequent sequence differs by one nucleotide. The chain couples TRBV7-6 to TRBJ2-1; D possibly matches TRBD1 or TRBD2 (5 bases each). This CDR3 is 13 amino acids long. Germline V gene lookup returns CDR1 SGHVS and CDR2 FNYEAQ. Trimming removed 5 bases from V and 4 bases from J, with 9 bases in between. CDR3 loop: CASSPGRYNEQFF. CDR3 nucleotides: TGTGCCAGCAGCCCGGGACGGTACAATGAGCAGTTCTTC. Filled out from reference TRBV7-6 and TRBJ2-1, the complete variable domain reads GAGVSQSPRYKVTKRGQDVALRCDPISGHVSLYWYRQALGQGPEFLTYFNYEAQQDKSGLPNDRFSAERPEGSISTLTIQRTEQRDSAMYRCASSPGRYNEQFFGPGTRLTVL.

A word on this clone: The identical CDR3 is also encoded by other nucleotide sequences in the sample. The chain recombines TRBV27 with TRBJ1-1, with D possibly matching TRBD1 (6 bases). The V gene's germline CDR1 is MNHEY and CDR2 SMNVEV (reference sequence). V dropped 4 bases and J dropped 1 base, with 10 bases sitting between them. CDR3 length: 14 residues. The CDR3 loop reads CASSSGGWNTEAFF. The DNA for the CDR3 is TGTGCCAGCAGTTCGGGGGGCTGGAACACTGAAGCTTTCTTT.